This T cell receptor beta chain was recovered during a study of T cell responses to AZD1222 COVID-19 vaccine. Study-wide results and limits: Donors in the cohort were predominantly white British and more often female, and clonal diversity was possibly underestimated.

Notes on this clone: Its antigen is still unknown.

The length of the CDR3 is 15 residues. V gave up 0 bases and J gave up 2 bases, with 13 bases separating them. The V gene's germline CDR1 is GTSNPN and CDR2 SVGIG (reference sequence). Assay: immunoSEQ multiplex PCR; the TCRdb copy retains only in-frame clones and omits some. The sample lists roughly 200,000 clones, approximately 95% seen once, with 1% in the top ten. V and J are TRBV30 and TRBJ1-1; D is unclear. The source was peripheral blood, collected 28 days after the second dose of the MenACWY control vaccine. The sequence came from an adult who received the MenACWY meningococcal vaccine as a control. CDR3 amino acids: CAWSVRNSVNTEAFF. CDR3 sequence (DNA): TGTGCCTGGAGTGTACGTAACAGTGTAAACACTGAAGCTTTCTTT.